A single sample is the source of the 9 T cell receptor beta chains below, sequenced in a study of T-cell reconstitution after alpha-beta-depleted transplantation in children. The TCRbeta library incorporated unique molecular identifiers. One entry per CDR3 protein, called by TCRdb with MiXCR from the PCR reads. The sample lists 120,000 to 150,000 distinct CDR3 sequences, roughly 8.8% occurring once. The sample was PBMCs, mostly from graft donor cells, taken 180 days after TCRalphabeta/CD19-depleted stem cell transplant. Every receptor here comes from a female patient aged 2-10 years who had a stem cell transplant for congenital amegakaryocytic thrombocytopenia, so the T cells may come from the graft donor.

The sample holds a few counts of this clonotype. The V and J genes are TRBV7-9 and TRBJ2-7, with 8 bases that match TRBD2. This CDR3 is built from 16 residues. Trimming at V came to 1 base and at J to 4 bases, leaving 9 bases not matched to a gene. Germline V gene sequence: CDR1 SEHNR, CDR2 FQNEAQ (reference sequence). The CDR3 coding sequence is TGTGCCAGCAGCTTAGAAGGAAGCGGGGGCCCATACGAGCAGTACTTC. This translates into CASSLEGSGGPYEQYF. Full variable domain (rest looked up from reference TRBV7-9 and TRBJ2-7): DTGVSQNPRHKITKRGQNVTFRCDPISEHNRLYWYRQTLGQGPEFLTYFQNEAQLEKSRLLSDRFSAERPKGSFSTLEIQRTEQGDSAMYLCASSLEGSGGPYEQYFGPGTRLTVT.

In this sample, this clonotype turned up many times. This chain uses TRBV4-1 with TRBJ1-1; the D gene is possibly TRBD1 (6 bases). V was trimmed by 4 bases and J by 0 bases, leaving 12 bases between them. CDR1 is MGHRA, CDR2 YSYEKL, per germline. CDR3 size: 15 residues. The CDR3 reads CASSLQGHMNTEAFF. The CDR3 DNA reads as TGCGCCAGCAGCCTTCAGGGGCATATGAACACTGAAGCTTTCTTT.

J is TRBJ2-7 and V is TRBV10-3; perhaps D is TRBD1 or TRBD2 (5 bases each). Germline CDR1 and CDR2: ENHRY and SYGVKD. CDR3 length: 16 amino acids. Trimming left V 3 bases short and J 0 bases short, with 15 bases between. The CDR3 spells CAISDPGTFSSYEQYF. The CDR3 region has the DNA TGTGCCATCAGTGACCCCGGGACCTTCAGCTCCTACGAGCAGTACTTC.

This clonotype was recorded at least ten times. The genes are TRBV7-9 and TRBJ2-7; possibly TRBD2 for D (6 bases). CDR1 and CDR2 from the germline V gene are SEHNR and FQNEAQ (reference sequence). V was clipped by 5 bases and J by 3 bases, with 17 bases between them. CDR3 length: 15 amino acids. The CDR3 DNA reads TGTGCCAGCAGCCCGCAACGGGACTCTTTCTACGAGCAGTACTTC. Translating gives CASSPQRDSFYEQYF. The full variable domain, its missing parts supplied by reference TRBV7-9 and TRBJ2-7, is DTGVSQNPRHKITKRGQNVTFRCDPISEHNRLYWYRQTLGQGPEFLTYFQNEAQLEKSRLLSDRFSAERPKGSFSTLEIQRTEQGDSAMYLCASSPQRDSFYEQYFGPGTRLTVT.

This clonotype showed up many times. The V gene is TRBV20-1, the J gene TRBJ2-3, with a weak D call TRBD2 (6 bases). The ends were cut back, 5 bases at V and 1 base at J, with 13 bases in the middle. The V gene's germline CDR1 is DFQATT and CDR2 SNEGSKA (reference sequence). The CDR3 totals 14 residues. Written as DNA, the CDR3 is TGCAGTGCTCCAAATCCGGGGGGCACAGATACGCAGTATTTT. Its protein product is CSAPNPGGTDTQYF.

This clonotype was detected many times. This chain links TRBV5-1 with TRBJ2-2; 8 bases map to TRBD1. The CDR3 has 15 amino acids. Per the germline V gene, CDR1 is SGHRS and CDR2 is YFSETQ. V shed 7 bases, J shed 0 bases, and the junction held 5 bases outside the gene matches. CDR3 sequence: CASCRQGPNTGELFF. CDR3 nucleotide sequence: TGCGCCAGCTGCCGACAGGGGCCGAACACCGGGGAGCTGTTTTTT.

This clonotype occurred many times. The chain recombines TRBV9 with TRBJ2-2, with 10 bases lining up with TRBD2. This CDR3 contains 16 residues. V was pared by 5 bases and J by 6 bases, with 10 bases of the junction left unmatched. From germline, CDR1 is SGDLS and CDR2 YYNGEE. CDR3 coding DNA: TGTGCCAGCAGTGCCACTAGCGGGGAATGGGCCGGGGAGCTGTTTTTT. Translating it yields CASSATSGEWAGELFF.

The rearrangement uses TRBV4-2 and TRBJ2-1; 13 bases agree with TRBD2. Germline V CDR1 and CDR2: LGHNA, YNFKEQ. Trimming took 2 bases from V and 5 from J; bases not matched to a gene: 9. The CDR3 covers 18 residues. In DNA form, the CDR3 reads TGTGCCAGCAGCCAACTAGTAGGACTAGCGGGAGTTGACAATGAGCAGTTCTTC. Its protein product is CASSQLVGLAGVDNEQFF.

Ten or more counts support this clonotype. This chain links TRBV20-1 with TRBJ2-2; 8 nucleotides agree with TRBD1. Germline loops: CDR1 DFQATT, CDR2 SNEGSKA (reference sequence). Trimming cost V 4 bases and J 1 base; bases outside gene matches: 5. The CDR3 is 15 amino acids. CDR3 nucleotides: TGCAGTGCTAAACCCAGGGGGCGGAACACCGGGGAGCTGTTTTTT. Translated, it gives CSAKPRGRNTGELFF.